Following are 25 T cell receptor beta chains from one sample sequenced in a study of beta chain features in type 1 diabetes. Study-wide results and limits: Across all four CD4+ subsets, people with type 1 diabetes showed modestly shorter TCRB CDR3s.

Expressed TCRB transcripts were sequenced, since all the RNA that had been isolated was reverse transcribed. Profiling relied on immunoSEQ multiplex PCR, and the TCRdb table lists in-frame clones only, not all of them. This table has 230,000 or so clones, 16% appearing once. No antigen has been identified for these receptors. Input material: naive CD4+ T cells from blood. These receptors were obtained from a man aged 25-45 years with type 1 diabetes.

This chain joins TRBV27 and TRBJ2-2; 9 positions match TRBD1. Trimming took 5 bases from V and 4 from J; bases not matched to a gene: 5. The CDR3 extends over 15 amino acids. Germline V gene data show CDR1 as MNHEY and CDR2 as SMNVEV (reference sequence). This CDR3 reads CASSEGQGLTGELFF. CDR3 coding DNA: TGTGCCAGCAGTGAGGGACAGGGACTCACCGGGGAGCTGTTTTTT.

The chain employs TRBV9 and TRBJ2-5; D is possibly TRBD1 (6 bases). CDR1 SGDLS and CDR2 YYNGEE come from the germline V gene. The CDR3 is 15 amino acids. V lost 0 bases and J lost 2, with 11 bases in between. The CDR3 nucleotides read TGTGCCAGCAGCGTAGCCAGGGGAAGACAAGAGACCCAGTACTTC. Protein product: CASSVARGRQETQYF. Drawing the rest from reference TRBV9 and TRBJ2-5, the complete variable domain is DSGVTQTPKHLITATGQRVTLRCSPRSGDLSVYWYQQSLDQGLQFLIQYYNGEERAKGNILERFSAQQFPDLHSELNLSSLELGDSALYFCASSVARGRQETQYFGPGTRLLVL.

The chain joins TRBV4-2 to TRBJ2-3; D is unclear. Germline values: CDR1 LGHNA, CDR2 YNFKEQ. The CDR3 length is 16 residues. Trimming took 1 base from V and 2 from J, leaving 13 bases between them. Written as DNA, the CDR3 is TGTGCCAGCAGCCAAGTGACGGGCAGCCCCACAGATACGCAGTATTTT. It is translated as CASSQVTGSPTDTQYF.

J is TRBJ2-4 and V is TRBV9; 8 nucleotides match TRBD1. Germline loops: CDR1 SGDLS, CDR2 YYNGEE. V was clipped by 3 bases and J by 0 bases; unmatched bases: 5. CDR3 length equals 16 residues. CDR3 in DNA: TGTGCCAGCAGCGCAGGACAGGGACTAGCCAAAAACATTCAGTACTTC. Translation: CASSAGQGLAKNIQYF.

This sequence joins TRBV6-1 and TRBJ2-4; unclear D gene. The V end lost 0 bases, the J end lost 7 bases, and 1 base lay between the germline ends. The CDR3 sequence is 11 residues long. CDR1 MNHNS and CDR2 SASEGT come from the germline V gene. The CDR3, as DNA: TGTGCCAGCAGTGAAGCTAACATTCAGTACTTC. Protein product: CASSEANIQYF.

This clone was recorded a few times. V and J are TRBV14 and TRBJ2-1, with D perhaps TRBD1 (5 bases). The V gene lost 4 bases and the J gene lost 0 bases, with 16 bases spanning the gap. The CDR3 runs to 17 residues. The germline gives CDR1 SGHDN, CDR2 FVKESK. This chain's CDR3 is CASSPKLTASSYNEQFF. In nucleotides, the CDR3 is TGTGCCAGCAGCCCTAAATTGACAGCAAGCTCCTACAATGAGCAGTTCTTC.

This clone was observed a few times. The rearrangement joins TRBV29-1 to TRBJ1-2; 7 positions match TRBD1. Germline V gives CDR1 SQVTM, CDR2 ANQGSEA. CDR3 size: 17 residues. After removal of 1 base from V and 5 bases from J, the junction contained 16 bases not matched to a gene. For the CDR3, the DNA is TGCAGCGTTGAAGGTATCCTTGACAGGGAGCGTATATATGGCTACACCTTC. It specifies CSVEGILDRERIYGYTF.

The CDR3 spells CAISAGGTENGYTF. The CDR3 DNA reads TGTGCCATCAGCGCAGGAGGGACAGAGAATGGCTACACCTTC. The chain recombines TRBV10-3 with TRBJ1-2; 7 bases line up with TRBD1. Germline V gives CDR1 ENHRY, CDR2 SYGVKD. The CDR3 totals 14 residues. Germline trimming cut 6 bases from V and 6 bases from J; bases unmatched to any gene: 10.

V usage is TRBV10-3 and J usage is TRBJ1-1; D uncertain. Germline CDR1 is ENHRY and CDR2 is SYGVKD. The CDR3 is made up of 14 amino acids. Trimming left V 7 bases short and J 1 base short, with 13 bases between. The CDR3 protein is CAIKGDISNTEAFF. CDR3 bases: TGTGCCATCAAGGGCGACATATCGAACACTGAAGCTTTCTTT.

The chain couples TRBV19 to TRBJ2-1; a weak D match, TRBD1 (6 bases). Per germline, CDR1 LNHDA and CDR2 SQIVND (reference sequence). V was trimmed by 0 bases and J by 12 bases, leaving 12 bases between them. The CDR3 has 13 residues. CDR3 loop: CASSIDRDKGQFF. The CDR3 coding sequence is TGTGCCAGTAGTATAGACAGGGACAAGGGGCAGTTCTTC.

This chain links TRBV4-3 with TRBJ1-2, with unresolved D. The germline V gene has CDR1 LGHNA and CDR2 YSLEER. This CDR3 contains 15 residues. V lost 0 bases and J lost 4, with 12 bases in between. The CDR3 DNA reads as TGCGCCAGCAGCCAAGAATTCGGCAGTACCTATGGCTACACCTTC. Protein sequence: CASSQEFGSTYGYTF.

The chain links TRBV2 to TRBJ2-1; D is perhaps TRBD2 (5 bases). The CDR3 sequence is 12 residues long. Trimming cost V 6 bases and J 4 bases, with 7 bases left between them. Germline V CDR1 and CDR2: SNHLY, FYNNEI. The CDR3 region is CASSRGYNEQFF. The CDR3 bases are TGTGCCAGCAGCCGGGGATACAATGAGCAGTTCTTC.

The gene calls are TRBV2 and TRBJ2-3, with D uncertain. The CDR3 totals 12 residues. Germline V gives CDR1 SNHLY, CDR2 FYNNEI. V was pared by 6 bases and J by 4 bases, with 8 bases between. The CDR3 nucleotides read TGTGCCAGCAGCGCACTGGCAGATACGCAGTATTTT. Amino acids: CASSALADTQYF.

This clone was seen a few times. The chain couples TRBV29-1 to TRBJ2-5, with 7 bases aligning to TRBD2. The CDR3 consists of 12 residues. CDR1 SQVTM and CDR2 ANQGSEA come from the germline V gene. Germline trimming cut 7 bases from V and 7 bases from J; bases unmatched to any gene: 9. This CDR3 is CSAAGLAVTQYF. In DNA, the CDR3 is TGCAGCGCCGCCGGGCTAGCGGTGACCCAGTACTTC.

V gene TRBV15 combines with J gene TRBJ2-1, with D possibly being TRBD1 (5 bases). From germline, CDR1 is LNHNV and CDR2 YYDKDF (reference sequence). This CDR3 has 14 amino acids. V dropped 5 bases and J dropped 0 bases, with 8 bases sitting between them. CDR3 sequence: CATSYRSSYNEQFF. CDR3 DNA: TGTGCCACCAGCTACAGGAGCTCCTACAATGAGCAGTTCTTC.

This clone has a handful of counts. CDR3 sequence: CAISDQRESYEQYF. The CDR3, as DNA: TGTGCCATCAGTGACCAGCGGGAGTCGTACGAGCAGTACTTC. This chain uses TRBV10-3 with TRBJ2-7; the match to TRBD2 covers 8 bases. Germline CDR1 is ENHRY and CDR2 is SYGVKD. V was pared by 3 bases and J by 4 bases, with 5 bases of the junction left unmatched. The CDR3 contains 14 residues.

In its sample, this clone was seen a few times. The gene calls are TRBV6-4 and TRBJ2-3, with D perhaps matching TRBD2 (6 bases). The CDR3 runs to 15 residues. Trimming pared 7 bases from V and 1 base from J, leaving 15 bases between. Per the germline V gene, CDR1 is MRHNA and CDR2 is SNTAGT. The CDR3, as DNA: TGTGCCAGCAAAAGTGGGACGGGGGGCACAGATACGCAGTATTTT. Translated: CASKSGTGGTDTQYF.

The table lists this clone with a few counts. The chain employs TRBV28 and TRBJ2-1, with D tentatively TRBD2 (5 bases). CDR1 MDHEN and CDR2 SYDVKM come from the germline V gene. The CDR3 has 13 amino acids. The V and J ends lost 2 bases and 6 bases respectively, with 8 bases between them. The CDR3 spells CASSLSGLNEQFF. Written as DNA, the CDR3 is TGTGCCAGCAGTTTAAGTGGACTCAATGAGCAGTTCTTC.

This clone has more than one count but fewer than ten. This chain links TRBV9 with TRBJ2-3; 11 nucleotides agree with TRBD2. This CDR3 is built from 19 residues. Germline lookup yields CDR1 SGDLS and CDR2 YYNGEE. V shed 0 bases, J shed 4 bases, and the junction held 13 bases outside the gene matches. As DNA, the CDR3 is TGTGCCAGCAGCGTAGTAGGGGCTAGCGGGAGGTCCGTGGCAGATACGCAGTATTTT. Translating it yields CASSVVGASGRSVADTQYF.

This clone was seen a few times. The V gene is TRBV9, the J gene TRBJ2-3; perhaps TRBD2 as D (5 bases). The V end was cut by 0 bases, the J end by 7 bases, with 15 bases between. Germline V gene sequence: CDR1 SGDLS, CDR2 YYNGEE. The CDR3 consists of 15 residues. This CDR3 is CASSVVLGYGNTQYF. The CDR3 nucleotides are TGTGCCAGCAGCGTAGTGTTGGGATACGGGAATACGCAGTATTTT.

This chain connects TRBV10-3 to TRBJ2-3; maybe TRBD1 (5 bases). The CDR3 is 12 residues long. V was pared by 8 bases and J by 4 bases, with 10 bases between. The germline CDR1 and CDR2 sequences are ENHRY and SYGVKD. DNA for the CDR3: TGTGCCATCGGGGCAGATGCAGATACGCAGTATTTT. This sequence encodes CAIGADADTQYF.

This clone was seen a handful of times. The chain combines TRBV28 with TRBJ1-4; D call uncertain. The CDR3 is 13 residues long. Germline assignment: CDR1 MDHEN and CDR2 SYDVKM. The V end lost 6 bases, the J end lost 2 bases, and 7 bases lay between the germline ends. The CDR3 region has the DNA TGTGCCAGCAGGAAGACTACTAATGAAAAACTGTTTTTT. This gives the protein CASRKTTNEKLFF.

The rearrangement links TRBV5-1 to TRBJ1-4, with no clear D. This CDR3 region has 12 residues. Germline V gives CDR1 SGHRS, CDR2 YFSETQ. V was trimmed by 1 base and J by 12 bases, leaving 10 bases between them. CDR3 sequence (DNA): TGCGCCAGCAGCTTGATCGGGAAAGAACTGTTTTTT. Translating gives CASSLIGKELFF.

A few counts support this clone. J is TRBJ2-1 and V is TRBV29-1, with 10 bases that match TRBD2. CDR1 and CDR2 from the germline V gene are SQVTM and ANQGSEA. The trim removed 4 bases at V and 4 bases at J, leaving 13 bases unmatched. The CDR3 consists of 17 residues. CDR3 amino acids: CSVGRQSSGRRYNEQFF. CDR3 DNA: TGCAGCGTTGGCCGGCAATCTAGCGGGAGAAGGTACAATGAGCAGTTCTTC.

This sequence joins TRBV4-2 and TRBJ2-5; D ambiguous. Germline CDR1 LGHNA, CDR2 YNFKEQ. The CDR3 extends over 15 amino acids. The V end was cut by 2 bases, the J end by 4 bases, with 14 bases between. The CDR3 DNA follows: TGTGCCAGCAGCCAACAACCCTCGCCTTCAGAGACCCAGTACTTC. Amino acid sequence: CASSQQPSPSETQYF.